These 25 T cell receptor beta chains were all obtained from the same sample, sequenced in a study of beta chain features in type 1 diabetes. The isolated RNA, all of it, was reverse transcribed, so expressed TCRB transcripts were what got sequenced. Generated by immunoSEQ multiplex PCR, the TCRdb table keeps only in-frame clones and is missing some. Among 150,000 to 190,000 clones listed, under 9.5% were seen once. The material sequenced was central memory CD4+ T cells from blood. The receptors originated from a man aged 18 to 30 in good health.

This clone was counted many times. The chain joins TRBV9 to TRBJ2-7, with 8 bases aligning to TRBD2. Germline-derived CDR1 and CDR2 are SGDLS and YYNGEE. With V trimmed by 3 bases and J by 3 bases, 5 bases remained unmatched. The CDR3 is made up of 14 amino acids. CDR3 sequence reads: CASSAGAGGYEQYF. In nucleotides, the CDR3 is TGTGCCAGCAGCGCCGGGGCGGGGGGCTACGAGCAGTACTTC.

This clone was counted a few times. This rearrangement joins TRBV6-6 to TRBJ1-1, with D unresolved. CDR1 is MNHNY, CDR2 SVGAGI, per germline (reference sequence). Trimming removed 0 bases at V and 2 bases at J, with 7 bases between. CDR3 length: 14 residues. This CDR3 is CASSYSVANTEAFF. DNA of the CDR3: TGTGCCAGCAGTTACTCGGTGGCTAACACTGAAGCTTTCTTT.

A few counts support this clone. The V call is TRBV28, the J call TRBJ1-2; no firm D call. The CDR3 totals 13 residues. Trimming took 8 bases from V and 3 from J, leaving 13 bases between them. From germline, CDR1 is MDHEN and CDR2 SYDVKM. DNA of the CDR3: TGTGCCAGCCTCCCGCCTGGAGACTATGGCTACACCTTC. Amino acid sequence: CASLPPGDYGYTF.

CDR3 loop: CASSPEVRSYEQYF. The DNA of the CDR3 is TGTGCCAGTAGCCCTGAGGTCCGGTCCTACGAGCAGTACTTC. This chain uses TRBV19 with TRBJ2-7; the D is unclear. V was pared by 6 bases and J by 1 base, with 13 bases between. This CDR3 spans 14 amino acids. Per the germline V gene, CDR1 is LNHDA and CDR2 is SQIVND (reference sequence). Full variable domain (outside the CDR3, taken from reference TRBV19 and TRBJ2-7): DGGITQSPKYLFRKEGQNVTLSCEQNLNHDAMYWYRQDPGQGLRLIYYSQIVNDFQKGDIAEGYSVSREKKESFPLTVTSAQKNPTAFYLCASSPEVRSYEQYFGPGTRLTVT.

On this clone: This may stem from a read error, because a much larger clone lies one nucleotide away. The chain combines TRBV7-9 with TRBJ1-6; possibly TRBD1 for D (5 bases). Germline V gene sequence: CDR1 SEHNR, CDR2 FQNEAQ (reference sequence). CDR3 size: 13 residues. Trimming removed 2 bases at V and 7 bases at J, with 6 bases between. CDR3 coding DNA: TGTGCCAGCAGCTTACAGGGAAATTCACCCCTCCACTTT. It yields the protein CASSLQGNSPLHF.

There are a few counts of this clone. A much bigger clone sits one base away, suggesting this may be a read error. The rearrangement links TRBV2 to TRBJ2-7; no clear D. Germline V gives CDR1 SNHLY, CDR2 FYNNEI. CDR3 length: 11 residues. V lost 6 bases and J lost 0, with 3 bases in between. CDR3 loop: CASSSSYEQYF. CDR3 coding DNA: TGTGCCAGCAGCTCCTCCTACGAGCAGTACTTC.

This clone has ten or more counts. CDR3 sequence reads: CASSLGTESYEQYF. The CDR3 DNA follows: TGTGCCAGCAGCTTAGGGACAGAGTCCTACGAGCAGTACTTC. The rearrangement uses TRBV7-3 and TRBJ2-7; TRBD1 aligns across 7 bases. The germline CDR1 and CDR2 sequences are SGHTA and FQGTGA. This CDR3 has 14 amino acids. V dropped 2 bases and J dropped 1; count of bases not matched to a gene: 2.

This clone was counted a few times. The rearrangement joins TRBV5-6 to TRBJ2-3, with D hard to call. In germline, CDR1 is SGHDT, CDR2 YYEEEE. Trimming stripped 0 bases from V and 2 bases from J, with 7 bases between. This CDR3 is 14 amino acids long. The chain's CDR3 is CASSLGTNTDTQYF. Here the CDR3 DNA reads TGTGCCAGCAGCTTGGGAACTAACACAGATACGCAGTATTTT.

This clone was recorded many times. The V gene is TRBV7-9, the J gene TRBJ2-1, with D perhaps matching TRBD2 (5 bases). With 5 bases removed from V and 8 bases from J, the gap between germline ends came to 19 bases. CDR1 SEHNR and CDR2 FQNEAQ come from the germline V gene (reference sequence). The CDR3 length is 15 residues. For the CDR3, the DNA is TGTGCCAGCAGCCCTAGGACGGGATCAATCTATGAGCAGTTCTTC. Its protein is CASSPRTGSIYEQFF.

There are many counts of this clone. The rearrangement uses TRBV7-9 and TRBJ2-7; TRBD1 might be the D (6 bases). The ends were cut back, 4 bases at V and 5 bases at J, with 9 bases in the middle. Germline loops: CDR1 SEHNR, CDR2 FQNEAQ (reference sequence). The CDR3 consists of 12 residues. The CDR3 protein is CASSSQGNEQYF. The CDR3 DNA sequence: TGTGCCAGCAGCTCCCAGGGGAACGAGCAGTACTTC.

The chain recombines TRBV18 with TRBJ2-5; TRBD2 is a possible D gene (6 bases). The J call may be in error: the DNA end matches TRBJ2-7 better. The CDR3 runs 13 residues. The germline V gene has CDR1 KGHSH and CDR2 LQKENI. The CDR3 sequence is CASSPSSGDEQYF. The CDR3 nucleotides are TGTGCCAGCTCACCGTCCTCGGGGGACGAGCAGTACTTC.

This clone was detected only a few times. The V call is TRBV19, the J call TRBJ1-6; TRBD1 matches at 7 bases. CDR1 is LNHDA and CDR2 is SQIVND in the germline V gene (reference sequence). V lost 5 bases to trimming and J lost 8 bases; unmatched junction nucleotides: 12. This CDR3 has 16 amino acids. The CDR3, as DNA: TGTGCCAGTAGTCCAGCCAAAACGACAGGGTATTCACCCCTCCACTTT. Its translation is CASSPAKTTGYSPLHF.

This clone appeared many times. V gene TRBV28 combines with J gene TRBJ2-7; a possible D gene is TRBD1 (6 bases). CDR3 length: 14 amino acids. Looked up from germline, CDR1 is MDHEN and CDR2 is SYDVKM. Between the trimmed V and J ends, which lost 7 bases and 4 bases, there was a span of 17 bases. CDR3 sequence (DNA): TGTGCCAGCACCCTCCCCGGGACAAAATACGAGCAGTACTTC. This encodes CASTLPGTKYEQYF.

The chain uses TRBV2 and TRBJ2-7, with 14 nucleotides matching TRBD2. CDR3 length equals 16 residues. V shed 4 bases, J shed 6 bases, and the junction held 8 bases outside the gene matches. Germline CDR1 and CDR2: SNHLY and FYNNEI. CDR3 protein: CASSVLPGLAGVEQYF. The DNA of the CDR3 is TGTGCCAGCAGTGTACTACCGGGACTAGCGGGAGTCGAGCAGTACTTC.

The chain is built from TRBV30 and TRBJ1-5; a weak D match, TRBD1 (6 bases). V was cut by 5 bases and J by 2 bases, with 10 bases left in between. Germline V gene sequence: CDR1 GTSNPN, CDR2 SVGIG (reference sequence). The CDR3 extends over 13 amino acids. CDR3 sequence: CAWGPGGNQPQHF. The CDR3 DNA reads TGTGCCTGGGGCCCAGGGGGCAATCAGCCCCAGCATTTT.

CDR3 nucleotide sequence: TGCGCCAGCAGCCAAGCCTGGCGGGAGGTAGAGACCCAGTACTTC. This codes for CASSQAWREVETQYF. The V and J genes are TRBV4-3 and TRBJ2-5, with 8 bases aligning to TRBD2. The V gene's germline CDR1 is LGHNA and CDR2 YSLEER. Unmatched junction bases numbered 5, after V lost 1 base and J lost 4 bases. The CDR3 spans 15 residues.

This clone was picked up a small number of times. V is TRBV30 and J is TRBJ2-6; 7 bases align to TRBD2. The CDR3 is made up of 17 amino acids. The trim removed 0 bases at V and 3 bases at J, leaving 8 bases unmatched. CDR1 is GTSNPN, CDR2 SVGIG, per germline (reference sequence). In nucleotides, the CDR3 is TGTGCCTGGAGTGTAAATTTTGGGGGGGTTGGGGCCAACGTCCTGACTTTC. Translating gives CAWSVNFGGVGANVLTF.

This clone appeared a few times. This rearrangement joins TRBV7-2 to TRBJ2-3, with TRBD1 identical over 9 bases. Germline assignment: CDR1 SGHTA and CDR2 FQGNSA. The length of the CDR3 is 15 residues. Unmatched junction bases numbered 7, after V lost 2 bases and J lost 7 bases. This chain's CDR3 is CASSLQKQGANTQYF. CDR3 DNA: TGTGCCAGCAGCTTACAAAAACAGGGGGCGAATACGCAGTATTTT. The full variable domain, in which reference TRBV7-2 and TRBJ2-3 provide the parts outside the CDR3, is GAGVSQSPSNKVTEKGKDVELRCDPISGHTALYWYRQSLGQGLEFLIYFQGNSAPDKSGLPSDRFSAERTGGSVSTLTIQRTQQEDSAVYLCASSLQKQGANTQYFGPGTRLTVL.

This clone was observed a single time. The germline gene is not matched at one end of the junction; a read error may be the cause. The chain has TRBV30 and TRBJ2-1; TRBD1 might be the D (5 bases). Per the germline V gene, CDR1 is GTSNPN and CDR2 is SVGIG (reference sequence). The length of the CDR3 is 14 residues. The DNA of the CDR3 is TGTACCTGGAATAGGCAGGGCTCCTACAATGAGCAGTTCTTC. Translation gives CTWNRQGSYNEQFF.

V and J are TRBV9 and TRBJ2-2, with 14 bases matching TRBD2. V lost 4 bases and J lost 8; bases outside the gene matches: 7. CDR1 and CDR2 (germline): SGDLS, YYNGEE. The CDR3 totals 16 residues. The CDR3: CASSLGLAGEWGELFF. CDR3 DNA: TGTGCCAGCAGCCTGGGACTAGCGGGAGAATGGGGGGAGCTGTTTTTT.

The CDR3 loop is CASSLVYAMRNTEAFF. The CDR3 DNA reads as TGTGCCAGCAGCTTAGTTTACGCGATGCGGAACACTGAAGCTTTCTTT. The gene calls are TRBV11-2 and TRBJ1-1, with unresolved D. The length of the CDR3 is 16 residues. V lost 1 base, J lost 1 base, and 13 bases lay in between. In germline, CDR1 is SGHAT, CDR2 FQNNGV.

This clone occurred many times. The chain is built from TRBV19 and TRBJ2-7, with D possibly being TRBD1 (5 bases). V shed 9 bases and J shed 0 bases, with 6 bases lying between them. CDR3 length: 11 residues. The V gene's germline CDR1 is LNHDA and CDR2 SQIVND (reference sequence). The CDR3 loop is CARDNSYEQYF. The DNA of the CDR3 is TGTGCCAGGGACAACTCCTACGAGCAGTACTTC.

This chain links TRBV7-2 with TRBJ2-2; D is possibly TRBD2 (5 bases). The CDR3 spans 12 residues. Germline CDR1 reads SGHTA; CDR2 reads FQGNSA. V was pared by 3 bases and J by 6 bases, with 5 bases between. CDR3 nucleotides: TGTGCCAGCAGCTTGCGGGCCGGGGAGCTGTTTTTT. This codes for CASSLRAGELFF.

This clone was seen a few times. This chain links TRBV30 with TRBJ1-5; a weak D match, TRBD1 (5 bases). This CDR3 has 14 residues. The germline V and J ends were trimmed by 1 base and 4 bases, with 11 bases remaining between them. CDR1 and CDR2 from the germline V gene are GTSNPN and SVGIG (reference sequence). The CDR3 protein is CAWSGLQENQPQHF. CDR3 DNA sequence: TGTGCCTGGAGTGGATTACAGGAAAATCAGCCCCAGCATTTT. Together with reference TRBV30 and TRBJ1-5, the CDR3 gives the full variable domain: SQTIHQWPATLVQPVGSPLSLECTVEGTSNPNLYWYRQAAGRGLQLLFYSVGIGQISSEVPQNLSASRPQDRQFILSSKKLLLSDSGFYLCAWSGLQENQPQHFGDGTRLSIL.

The chain is built from TRBV7-9 and TRBJ2-7; D is possibly TRBD1 (5 bases). The germline V and J ends were trimmed by 2 bases and 2 bases, with 10 bases remaining between them. The germline CDR1 and CDR2 sequences are SEHNR and FQNEAQ (reference sequence). The CDR3 consists of 14 residues. CDR3 in DNA: TGTGCCAGCAGCTTATCTCGACAGACCTACGAGCAGTACTTC. It codes for CASSLSRQTYEQYF.